The 2 T cell receptor beta chains below were found in one sample sequenced in a study of regulatory and conventional T cells in RAG deficiency. The table came from immunoSEQ multiplex PCR; TCRdb's copy has only in-frame clones and leaves some out. The data contain tens of thousands of clones, approximately 90% of them seen just once; the ten biggest clones take up roughly an eighth. These data are also associated with another study on regulatory T cells. As that report states: The PCR used 52 TRBV and 13 TRBJ primers.

The sequencing input was CD8+ T cells sorted from blood. All receptors come from a human donor in good health.

The chain combines TRBV9 with TRBJ1-2, with D unresolved. Germline lookup yields CDR1 SGDLS and CDR2 YYNGEE. Trimming shortened V by 6 bases and J by 0 bases, and 9 bases separated the two germline ends. This CDR3 is 13 amino acids long. The CDR3, as DNA: TGTGCCAGCACCCCCGCTGCTAACTATGGCTACACCTTC. This encodes CASTPAANYGYTF.

The chain is built from TRBV10-3 and TRBJ2-7, with D unresolved. The CDR3 consists of 11 residues. Germline assignment: CDR1 ENHRY and CDR2 SYGVKD. V lost 1 base, J lost 5 bases, and 3 bases lay in between. The CDR3 DNA sequence: TGTGCCATCAGTGAGTTCGACGAGCAGTACTTC. Its protein is CAISEFDEQYF.